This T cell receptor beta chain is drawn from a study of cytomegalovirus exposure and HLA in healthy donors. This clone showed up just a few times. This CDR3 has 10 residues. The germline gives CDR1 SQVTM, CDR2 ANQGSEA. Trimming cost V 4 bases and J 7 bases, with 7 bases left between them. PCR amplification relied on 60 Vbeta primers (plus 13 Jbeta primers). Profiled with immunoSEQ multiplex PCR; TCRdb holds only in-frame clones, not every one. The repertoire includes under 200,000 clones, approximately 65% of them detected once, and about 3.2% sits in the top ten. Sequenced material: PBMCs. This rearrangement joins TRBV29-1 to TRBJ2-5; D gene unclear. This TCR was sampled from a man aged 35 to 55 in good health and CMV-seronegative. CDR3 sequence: CSVGGRTQYF. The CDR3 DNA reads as TGCAGCGTTGGCGGTAGGACCCAGTACTTC.